This TCR beta chain was documented in a study of blood T cells in healthy people across ages. PCR was performed a second time for about 7 to 12 cycles using a sample-barcoded 5' primer and a J-beta primer mix. One entry per CDR3 protein, called by TCRdb with MiXCR from the 5' RACE reads. The sample holds some 1,000,000 distinct CDR3 sequences; about 23% are singletons and the top ten take around 0.75%. Per germline, CDR1 DFQATT and CDR2 SNEGSKA (reference sequence). The CDR3 totals 12 residues. In its sample, this clonotype was seen a few times. These same data were also listed under a study on T cells of mothers and their children.

Source material: blood. The V and J genes are TRBV20-1 and TRBJ2-5; D is possibly TRBD2 (6 bases). With the DNA end fitting TRBJ2-7 better, the J assignment may be wrong. The clonotype was recovered from a girl aged 2 to 10 in good health. The DNA of the CDR3 is TGCTGGGGGGTAGACGTCTCCTACGAGCAGTACTTC. As protein: CWGVDVSYEQYF.